The present T cell receptor beta chain was sequenced within a study of preoperative IRX-2 immunotherapy in early breast cancer. Documented treatment: preoperative locoregional IRX-2 cytokine immunotherapy. Samples came from a phase Ib trial of preoperative locoregional IRX-2 cytokine immunotherapy. The V and J ends lost 6 bases and 7 bases respectively, with 16 bases between them. This CDR3 spans 14 amino acids. Germline V gene sequence: CDR1 MNHNY, CDR2 SVGAGI (reference sequence). TCRdb's copy holds only in-frame clones and misses some; the assay was immunoSEQ multiplex PCR. The sample contains about 62,000 clones, 94% of which appear only once.

This chain connects TRBV6-6 to TRBJ1-5; weak D call: TRBD1 (5 bases). The receptor's source is a human donor with breast cancer. Collection of the sample occurred from a patient treated with IRX-2 immunotherapy. CDR3 loop: CASRERGSGQPQHF. Written as DNA, the CDR3 is TGTGCCAGCAGGGAACGGGGGAGTGGACAGCCCCAGCATTTT.